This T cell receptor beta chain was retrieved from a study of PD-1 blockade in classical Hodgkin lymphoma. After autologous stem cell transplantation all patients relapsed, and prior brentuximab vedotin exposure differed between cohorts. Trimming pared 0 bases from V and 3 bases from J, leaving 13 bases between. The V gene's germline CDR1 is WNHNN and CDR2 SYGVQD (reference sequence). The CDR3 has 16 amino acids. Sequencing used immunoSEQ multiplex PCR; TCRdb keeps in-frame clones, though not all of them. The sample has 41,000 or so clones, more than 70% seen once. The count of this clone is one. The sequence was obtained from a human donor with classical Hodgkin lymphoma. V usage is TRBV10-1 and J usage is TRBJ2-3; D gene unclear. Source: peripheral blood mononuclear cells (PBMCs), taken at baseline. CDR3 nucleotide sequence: TGCGCCAGCAGTGAGTCAACCGGGCTTAGGACAGATACGCAGTATTTT. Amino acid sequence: CASSESTGLRTDTQYF.